The TCR beta chain described here comes from a study of beta chain features in type 1 diabetes. Study-wide background: Taken together, all samples contributed 90 million to 140 million examined sorted cells.

There are 15 residues in the CDR3. The germline CDR1 and CDR2 sequences are SGHRS and YFSETQ. V lost 2 bases and J lost 2, with 14 bases in between. General study results and limits: All four CD4+ subsets from Type 1 diabetes patients carried moderately but significantly shorter TCRB CDR3s.

This clone turned up a few times. The target antigen is unknown. As every portion of the isolated RNA was reverse transcribed, the sequencing read expressed TCRB transcripts. Assay used: immunoSEQ multiplex PCR; TCRdb lists only in-frame clones, some missing. The data contain more than 300,000 clones, 9.6% of them singletons. The source material was central memory CD4+ T cells from blood. The chain couples TRBV5-1 to TRBJ2-7; weak D call: TRBD2 (6 bases). The clonotype was recovered from a young man with type 1 diabetes. The CDR3: CASSLLEGKTYEQYF. The CDR3 DNA is TGCGCCAGCAGCTTATTGGAGGGCAAGACCTACGAGCAGTACTTC.